A selection of T cell receptor beta chains follows, all from one sample in a study of regulatory T cells in long-lasting Graves disease. TCRdb reanalysed the multiplex PCR reads using MiXCR and keeps one entry per CDR3 protein. This repertoire shows around 400,000 distinct CDR3 sequences, around 15% found once; its top ten account for 20% to 25%. The sample was peripheral blood mononuclear cells (PBMCs), taken at new diagnosis, from a patient treated with antithyroid drugs. These TCRs come from a female donor with Graves disease. Both conserved end residues are part of each CDR3. The D gene is left open where the match is weak. Not all rows give a size; the values are once, few, many and, for expanded clones, a class.

TGTGCCAGTAGTTCTCAGACAGGGCAAGCTTTCTTT CASSSQTGQAFF few 12 TRBJ1-1 TRBD1 TRBV19
TGCAGTGCTCCTGGGACCCGCACGGGGGATACGCAGTATTTT CSAPGTRTGDTQYF many 14 TRBJ2-3 . TRBV20-1
TGTGCCAGCAACGTCGGAATAGGAGAGACCCAGTACTTC CASNVGIGETQYF many 13 TRBJ2-5 . TRBV12-3/TRBV12-4
TGTGCCAGCAGTTCGGCGGGGAGCACAGATACGCAGTATTTT CASSSAGSTDTQYF many 14 TRBJ2-3 . TRBV12-3/TRBV12-4
TGTGCCAGCATTGGAAGCGGGAGGGGGACCGGGGAGCTGTTTTTT CASIGSGRGTGELFF many 15 TRBJ2-2 TRBD2 TRBV28
TGCGCCAGCAGCCCCCCGACTAGGAGAGAGACCCAGTACTTC CASSPPTRRETQYF many 14 TRBJ2-5 . TRBV4-1
TGCGCCAGCAGCTTGGTAGGACAGGGCGTCTACGAGCAGTACTTC CASSLVGQGVYEQYF many 15 TRBJ2-7 TRBD1 TRBV5-1
TGTGCCAGCAGTGGAGACAGGGGCGCGACTGAAGCTTTCTTT CASSGDRGATEAFF . 14 TRBJ1-1 TRBD1 TRBV2
TGCAGTGCTAGCCGGGGCCTCAGCAATCAGCCCCAGCATTTT CSASRGLSNQPQHF many 14 TRBJ1-5 . TRBV20-1
TGCAGTGCTAGCGGGTTGAACACTGAAGCTTTCTTT CSASGLNTEAFF many 12 TRBJ1-1 . TRBV20-1
TGTGCCAGCAGCCCCTTCGTGAGGGATGAATTTGAAAAACTGTTTTTT CASSPFVRDEFEKLFF many 16 TRBJ1-4 . TRBV7-8
TGTGCCAGCAGCCAAGATTACGGACAGAACACTGAAGCTTTCTTT CASSQDYGQNTEAFF many 15 TRBJ1-1 . TRBV3-1
TGTGCCAGCAGTGAACGGGAGGGCCGGAGGACAGATACGCAGTATTTT CASSEREGRRTDTQYF many 16 TRBJ2-3 TRBD2 TRBV6-1
TGTGCCGCAACGAGCGGCCCCAGGGATGAGCAGTTCTTC CAATSGPRDEQFF few 13 TRBJ2-1 . TRBV12-3/TRBV12-4
TGTGCCAGCAGCTTAGCGGCGCGGGAGCTCGGTAATGAGCAGTTCTTC CASSLAARELGNEQFF many 16 TRBJ2-1 TRBD2 TRBV7-9
TGTGCCAGCAGTGATGGTAGGGGGCAAACTGAAGCTTTCTTT CASSDGRGQTEAFF many 14 TRBJ1-1 TRBD1 TRBV2
TGTGCCAGCAGAGCCCGGGACAGGGGCCCCTACGAGCAGTACTTC CASRARDRGPYEQYF many 15 TRBJ2-7 TRBD1 TRBV6-2/TRBV6-3
TGTGCCAGCACCCTTTCTAGCGGGGGATACAATGAGCAGTTCTTC CASTLSSGGYNEQFF many 15 TRBJ2-1 TRBD2 TRBV28
TGCGCCAGCAGCCAAGTTTTGGGTTCCGCGGTTGTGTTT CASSQVLGSAVVF few 13 TRBJ1-4 . TRBV4-3
TGTGCCAGCAGTTTAGCGCAGATTAATTCACCCCTCCACTTT CASSLAQINSPLHF few 14 TRBJ1-6 . TRBV12-3/TRBV12-4
TGCGCCAGCAGCCAAGTGGGCAGGGGATCCTACAATGAGCAGTTCTTC CASSQVGRGSYNEQFF . 16 TRBJ2-1 . TRBV4-1
TGCGCCAGCAGCCGGGACAGGGACGATGAAAAACTGTTTTTT CASSRDRDDEKLFF . 14 TRBJ1-4 TRBD1 TRBV5-1